The 27 T cell receptor beta chains below all came from one sample that was sequenced in a study of blood T cell repertoires in COVID-19. Measured with immunoSEQ multiplex PCR; TCRdb has only the in-frame clones, and not every one. The repertoire holds about 370,000 clones, with more than 70% as singletons. The specimen sequenced was peripheral blood. The receptors were gathered from a woman between 25 and 40 years old with COVID-19, enrolled during active disease.

The J gene is TRBJ1-3, the V gene TRBV5-6, with a weak D call TRBD1 (6 bases). The germline CDR1 and CDR2 sequences are SGHDT and YYEEEE. V lost 3 bases, J lost 0 bases, and 16 bases lay in between. CDR3 length: 17 residues. This chain's CDR3 is CASSSLDRIPSGNTIYF. The CDR3 DNA is TGTGCCAGCAGCTCCCTTGACAGGATACCCTCTGGAAACACCATATATTTT.

This clone has just one count. The rearrangement links TRBV7-2 to TRBJ2-2; TRBD2 agrees at 12 bases. Losses at the gene ends were 1 base for V and 7 bases for J; bases not matched to a gene: 4. The germline CDR1 and CDR2 sequences are SGHTA and FQGNSA. This CDR3 spans 16 amino acids. This CDR3 is CASSLGLAGGRGELFF. CDR3 coding DNA: TGTGCCAGCAGCTTAGGTCTAGCGGGGGGGCGCGGGGAGCTGTTTTTT.

J is TRBJ1-5 and V is TRBV27; 9 nucleotides line up with TRBD1. The V gene's germline CDR1 is MNHEY and CDR2 SMNVEV (reference sequence). The CDR3 is made up of 18 amino acids. After removal of 2 bases from V and 4 bases from J, the junction contained 12 bases not matched to a gene. The CDR3 DNA reads TGTGCCAGCAGTTTAGTCCAGACGGGACAGGGAGCAAATCAGCCCCAGCATTTT. Protein sequence: CASSLVQTGQGANQPQHF.

The CDR3 loop reads CASSEGQGIKKYF. As DNA, the CDR3 is TGTGCCAGTAGTGAGGGACAGGGGATTAAGAAGTACTTC. J is TRBJ2-7 and V is TRBV19; 10 nucleotides agree with TRBD1. Looked up from germline, CDR1 is LNHDA and CDR2 is SQIVND (reference sequence). There are 13 residues in the CDR3. V was clipped by 5 bases and J by 11 bases; unmatched bases: 9.

This clone has only one observation. The chain employs TRBV19 and TRBJ1-2, with D unresolved. The CDR3 is made up of 12 amino acids. Per the germline V gene, CDR1 is LNHDA and CDR2 is SQIVND (reference sequence). V lost 1 base to trimming and J lost 8 bases, with 8 bases between them. The CDR3, as DNA: TGTGCCAGTAGTATAGGCGGTCACGGCTACACCTTC. It codes for CASSIGGHGYTF.

V and J are TRBV7-8 and TRBJ2-5; D not certain. Germline-derived CDR1 and CDR2 are SGHVS and FQNEAQ. The CDR3 covers 15 residues. Trimming removed 5 bases from V and 0 bases from J, with 13 bases in between. The CDR3 here is CASSPEIHYQETQYF. The CDR3 DNA sequence: TGTGCCAGCAGCCCTGAGATCCATTACCAAGAGACCCAGTACTTC.

The chain carries TRBV27 and TRBJ2-7, with TRBD1 matching 8 bases. Germline CDR1 is MNHEY and CDR2 is SMNVEV (reference sequence). The CDR3 is 14 residues long. V shed 3 bases, J shed 1 base, and the junction held 2 bases outside the gene matches. CDR3 DNA: TGTGCCAGCAGTTTTCACAGGGGGTCCTACGAGCAGTACTTC. Protein: CASSFHRGSYEQYF.

The chain joins TRBV9 to TRBJ1-1; perhaps TRBD1 as D (5 bases). The length of the CDR3 is 13 residues. Germline loops: CDR1 SGDLS, CDR2 YYNGEE. Trimming shortened V by 4 bases and J by 8 bases, and 15 bases separated the two germline ends. The CDR3 reads CASSPGGTVEAFF. The CDR3 coding sequence is TGTGCCAGCAGCCCGGGGGGAACGGTCGAAGCTTTCTTT.

The genes are TRBV5-5 and TRBJ1-2; possible D gene TRBD1, 6 bases. CDR1 is SGHKS, CDR2 YYEKEE, per germline (reference sequence). The ends were cut back, 4 bases at V and 4 bases at J, with 11 bases in the middle. The CDR3 is 13 residues long. The CDR3 here is CASSVDRFYGYTF. CDR3 in DNA: TGTGCCAGCAGCGTGGACAGATTCTATGGCTACACCTTC. The variable domain in full, with the rest retrieved from reference TRBV5-5 and TRBJ1-2, is DAGVTQSPTHLIKTRGQQVTLRCSPISGHKSVSWYQQVLGQGPQFIFQYYEKEERGRGNFPDRFSARQFPNYSSELNVNALLLGDSALYLCASSVDRFYGYTFGSGTRLTVV.

The chain recombines TRBV19 with TRBJ2-1; 7 bases are shared with TRBD1. Germline V gene data show CDR1 as LNHDA and CDR2 as SQIVND (reference sequence). The CDR3 is made up of 14 amino acids. V gave up 3 bases and J gave up 4 bases; unmatched junction bases: 3. The CDR3 nucleotides read TGTGCCAGTAGTATTGGGGACAGATACAATGAGCAGTTCTTC. It yields the protein CASSIGDRYNEQFF.

This clone has a single count. The chain's CDR3 is CASRTQATGELFF. The CDR3 nucleotides are TGTGCCAGCAGAACACAGGCCACCGGGGAGCTGTTTTTT. This chain connects TRBV12-3 or TRBV12-4 to TRBJ2-2, with D possibly being TRBD1 (5 bases). The CDR3 is made up of 13 amino acids. Deletions cut 6 bases from V and 4 bases from J, with 9 bases between.

The gene calls are TRBV7-8 and TRBJ2-1; 7 bases map to TRBD2. The CDR3 has 17 residues. Trimming at V came to 1 base and at J to 0 bases, leaving 6 bases not matched to a gene. CDR1 is SGHVS and CDR2 is FQNEAQ in the germline V gene. The CDR3 spells CASSLGPAGSSYNEQFF. CDR3 DNA: TGTGCCAGCAGCTTAGGACCAGCGGGAAGCTCCTACAATGAGCAGTTCTTC.

This chain uses TRBV6-1 with TRBJ2-3, with D maybe TRBD2 (5 bases). The length of the CDR3 is 15 residues. V was cut by 2 bases and J by 3 bases, with 12 bases left in between. Germline V gene sequence: CDR1 MNHNS, CDR2 SASEGT. Here the CDR3 reads CASSERWGVTDTQYF. As DNA, the CDR3 is TGTGCCAGCAGTGAACGCTGGGGAGTTACAGATACGCAGTATTTT.

The rearrangement links TRBV4-1 to TRBJ1-6, with 11 bases aligning to TRBD1. CDR1 and CDR2 from the germline V gene are MGHRA and YSYEKL. V lost 1 base and J lost 10; bases outside the gene matches: 9. CDR3 size: 17 residues. In DNA, the CDR3 is TGCGCCAGCAGCCAAGGGGGACAGGGGGGAGGGAGATCACCCCTCCACTTT. This translates into CASSQGGQGGGRSPLHF.

The chain combines TRBV6-5 with TRBJ1-5; D is unresolved. The germline V gene encodes CDR1 MNHEY and CDR2 SVGAGI. V lost 8 bases and J 2 bases, leaving 13 bases between the germline ends. CDR3 size: 14 residues. Here the CDR3 DNA reads TGTGCCAGCGGCCTCAGTTTGGGCAATCAGCCCCAGCATTTT. As protein: CASGLSLGNQPQHF.

The CDR3 nucleotides read TGTGCCAGCAGCCCGACAGGTTGGAGCACTGAAGCTTTCTTT. This translates into CASSPTGWSTEAFF. This chain links TRBV7-9 with TRBJ1-1; tentatively, D is TRBD1 (6 bases). This CDR3 has 14 amino acids. The V and J ends lost 5 bases and 4 bases respectively, with 14 bases between them. Germline V CDR1 and CDR2: SEHNR, FQNEAQ (reference sequence).

CDR3 bases: TGTGCCAGCAGCTCAAGGGGCAGACCGAACACCGGGGAGCTGTTTTTT. It specifies CASSSRGRPNTGELFF. The chain couples TRBV7-8 to TRBJ2-2; possible D gene TRBD1, 5 bases. In germline, CDR1 is SGHVS, CDR2 FQNEAQ. Deletions cut 4 bases from V and 0 bases from J, with 12 bases between. CDR3 length equals 16 residues.

The chain has TRBV12-3 or TRBV12-4 and TRBJ1-5; tentatively, D is TRBD1 (5 bases). The CDR3 contains 12 residues. V gave up 6 bases and J gave up 7 bases, with 10 bases separating them. CDR3 sequence reads: CASSRQSQPQHF. The DNA for the CDR3 is TGTGCCAGCAGCAGACAGAGCCAGCCCCAGCATTTT.

The chain has TRBV28 and TRBJ1-6; no reliable D call. The V gene's germline CDR1 is MDHEN and CDR2 SYDVKM. The CDR3 covers 11 residues. Trimming removed 5 bases at V and 9 bases at J, with 5 bases between. The CDR3 DNA reads as TGTGCCAGCAGTCGGAGTTCACCCCTCCACTTT. Translating it yields CASSRSSPLHF.

V and J are TRBV4-3 and TRBJ1-4, with 8 nucleotides matching TRBD1. Germline V lookup: CDR1 LGHNA, CDR2 YSLEER. The CDR3 totals 17 residues. V lost 0 bases and J lost 3; bases outside the gene matches: 6. This CDR3 reads CASSQEEVQGANEKLFF. The CDR3 nucleotides read TGCGCCAGCAGCCAAGAAGAGGTACAGGGGGCTAATGAAAAACTGTTTTTT.

This chain uses TRBV19 with TRBJ1-5; D is unresolved. The CDR3 consists of 13 residues. Germline V gene data show CDR1 as LNHDA and CDR2 as SQIVND (reference sequence). V was trimmed by 5 bases and J by 2 bases, leaving 7 bases between them. CDR3 sequence reads: CASSDYGNQPQHF. CDR3 in DNA: TGTGCCAGTAGTGACTACGGCAATCAGCCCCAGCATTTT. The full variable domain, with the rest looked up from reference TRBV19 and TRBJ1-5, is DGGITQSPKYLFRKEGQNVTLSCEQNLNHDAMYWYRQDPGQGLRLIYYSQIVNDFQKGDIAEGYSVSREKKESFPLTVTSAQKNPTAFYLCASSDYGNQPQHFGDGTRLSIL.

The chain recombines TRBV19 with TRBJ1-2; 8 bases fit TRBD1. V trimming: 1 base; J trimming: 5 bases; junction bases outside the gene matches: 6. This CDR3 has 15 amino acids. CDR1 and CDR2 (germline): LNHDA, SQIVND (reference sequence). Here the CDR3 reads CASSIAGTGIYGYTF. Written as DNA, the CDR3 is TGTGCCAGTAGTATAGCCGGGACAGGAATATATGGCTACACCTTC.

J is TRBJ1-4 and V is TRBV7-2, with unresolved D. Trimming took off 1 base at V and 0 bases at J, with 6 bases between the two ends. This CDR3 region has 15 residues. The germline gives CDR1 SGHTA, CDR2 FQGNSA. This CDR3 reads CASSLGVTTNEKLFF. CDR3 in DNA: TGTGCCAGCAGCTTAGGAGTTACAACTAATGAAAAACTGTTTTTT.

V and J are TRBV6-5 and TRBJ1-6; a weak D match, TRBD1 (6 bases). In germline, CDR1 is MNHEY, CDR2 SVGAGI. The CDR3 consists of 14 residues. V was shortened by 6 bases and J by 9 bases, with 15 bases between the two germline ends. The CDR3: CASSRQVPSSPLHF. CDR3 bases: TGTGCCAGCAGCCGACAGGTGCCTAGTTCACCCCTCCACTTT.

The chain is built from TRBV7-9 and TRBJ1-4; the D gene is possibly TRBD1 (5 bases). The CDR3 is 16 residues long. Germline CDR1 SEHNR, CDR2 FQNEAQ (reference sequence). Trimming removed 1 base from V and 0 bases from J, with 9 bases in between. CDR3 sequence: CASSLGRGTTNEKLFF. The CDR3 nucleotides are TGTGCCAGCAGCTTAGGTCGGGGGACAACTAATGAAAAACTGTTTTTT.

The rearrangement links TRBV6-2 or TRBV6-3 to TRBJ1-2; D call uncertain. This CDR3 is 13 amino acids long. V was trimmed by 2 bases and J by 4 bases, leaving 8 bases between them. CDR1 MNHEY and CDR2 SVGEGT come from the germline V gene. The CDR3 sequence: CASSYVTGYGYTF. For the CDR3, the DNA is TGTGCCAGCAGTTACGTCACCGGCTATGGCTACACCTTC.

The genes are TRBV4-3 and TRBJ1-2; tentatively, D is TRBD1 (5 bases). V was trimmed by 0 bases and J by 4 bases, leaving 9 bases between them. The CDR3 is 14 residues long. The germline gives CDR1 LGHNA, CDR2 YSLEER. CDR3 residues: CASSQDQGGYGYTF. CDR3 bases: TGCGCCAGCAGCCAAGATCAGGGTGGCTATGGCTACACCTTC.